One sample yielded the 9 T cell receptor beta chains listed below, sequenced in a study of cytomegalovirus exposure and HLA in healthy donors. With 60 Vbeta and 13 Jbeta primers, the PCR was carried out. Sequencing was performed with immunoSEQ multiplex PCR; in TCRdb, only in-frame clones are kept and a portion is missing. The sample's table shows some 120,000 clones. Sequences were obtained from PBMCs. The receptors originated from a man aged 35 to 55 in good health and CMV-seropositive.

The CDR3: CASSQDRGTTEAFF. The DNA for the CDR3 is TGCGCCAGCAGCCAAGACAGGGGGACCACTGAAGCTTTCTTT. The gene calls are TRBV4-3 and TRBJ1-1, with 7 bases identical to TRBD1. CDR1 and CDR2 (germline): LGHNA, YSLEER. With 0 bases clipped from V and 4 bases from J, the junction kept 2 bases outside the gene matches. The CDR3 is 14 amino acids.

CDR3 region: CAGGTVYNEQFF. CDR3 nucleotide sequence: TGTGCCGGCGGGACAGTCTACAATGAGCAGTTCTTC. The rearrangement joins TRBV6-1 to TRBJ2-1; D is perhaps TRBD1 (7 bases). CDR3 length: 12 residues. The V end was cut by 11 bases, the J end by 3 bases, with 11 bases between. The germline CDR1 and CDR2 sequences are MNHNS and SASEGT.

This CDR3 is CASSSPGRGREKLFF. The CDR3 coding sequence is TGTGCCAGCAGTTCCCCCGGGCGGGGGCGAGAAAAACTGTTTTTT. The gene calls are TRBV28 and TRBJ1-4; TRBD1 might be the D (6 bases). Germline CDR1 is MDHEN and CDR2 is SYDVKM. V was pared by 4 bases and J by 8 bases, with 17 bases between. This CDR3 region has 15 residues.

The rearrangement links TRBV27 to TRBJ2-7; 9 bases are a match to TRBD1. The CDR3 is 14 amino acids. Germline CDR1 and CDR2: MNHEY and SMNVEV (reference sequence). The ends lost 3 bases at V and 2 bases at J; junction bases unmatched: 2. Here the CDR3 reads CASSFRTGAYEQYF. As DNA, the CDR3 is TGTGCCAGCAGTTTTAGGACAGGGGCCTACGAGCAGTACTTC.

This chain links TRBV29-1 with TRBJ1-2; D gene unclear. This CDR3 has 15 amino acids. The germline V gene has CDR1 SQVTM and CDR2 ANQGSEA. V lost 0 bases and J 0 bases, leaving 11 bases between the germline ends. In DNA form, the CDR3 reads TGCAGCGTTGAAGATTGGGCCGGCACTAACTATGGCTACACCTTC. Its translation: CSVEDWAGTNYGYTF.

The rearrangement links TRBV4-1 to TRBJ1-1, with D perhaps matching TRBD1 (5 bases). The V and J ends lost 11 bases and 9 bases respectively, with 31 bases between them. The germline V gene encodes CDR1 MGHRA and CDR2 YSYEKL. The CDR3 sequence is 16 residues long. The CDR3 reads CASQSGGGQGIFKAFF. CDR3 nucleotide sequence: TGCGCCTCTCAATCTGGCGGAGGGCAGGGAATATTTAAAGCTTTCTTT.

This chain uses TRBV28 with TRBJ2-3; 15 nucleotides line up with TRBD2. Trimming cost V 3 bases and J 2 bases; bases outside gene matches: 6. Looked up from germline, CDR1 is MDHEN and CDR2 is SYDVKM. The CDR3 runs 18 residues. CDR3 region: CASSFPGLAGGATDTQYF. The DNA of the CDR3 is TGTGCCAGCAGTTTCCCGGGACTAGCGGGAGGTGCCACAGATACGCAGTATTTT.

The J gene is TRBJ2-2, the V gene TRBV19; the D gene is possibly TRBD1 (6 bases). The CDR3 totals 13 residues. V was pared by 7 bases and J by 6 bases, with 12 bases between. Per the germline V gene, CDR1 is LNHDA and CDR2 is SQIVND (reference sequence). The CDR3 bases are TGTGCCAGTAACCCCAGGGGCGCCGGGGAGCTGTTTTTT. Residues: CASNPRGAGELFF.

The chain links TRBV4-2 to TRBJ2-1; D gene uncertain. Trimming pared 2 bases from V and 1 base from J, leaving 9 bases between. From germline, CDR1 is LGHNA and CDR2 YNFKEQ. This CDR3 region has 15 residues. The CDR3 protein is CASSQSLYSYNEQFF. The CDR3 coding sequence is TGTGCCAGCAGCCAATCACTTTATTCCTACAATGAGCAGTTCTTC.